These 5 T cell receptor beta chains came from one sample sequenced in a study of blood T cell repertoires in COVID-19. Assay used: immunoSEQ multiplex PCR; TCRdb lists only in-frame clones, some missing. The sample carries about 73,000 clones, 85% to 90% recorded once. What was sequenced was peripheral blood. The receptors here all came from a man of 80 years or more with acute or convalescent COVID-19.

The CDR3 protein is CASRRLQNTEAFF. For the CDR3, the DNA is TGCGCCAGCAGAAGACTACAGAACACTGAAGCTTTCTTT. The J gene is TRBJ1-1, the V gene TRBV5-1; D gene unclear. The V gene's germline CDR1 is SGHRS and CDR2 YFSETQ. Trimming took off 5 bases at V and 1 base at J, with 9 bases between the two ends. The CDR3 length is 13 residues. Drawing the rest from reference TRBV5-1 and TRBJ1-1, the complete variable domain is KAGVTQTPRYLIKTRGQQVTLSCSPISGHRSVSWYQQTPGQGLQFLFEYFSETQRNKGNFPGRFSGRQFSNSRSEMNVSTLELGDSALYLCASRRLQNTEAFFGQGTRLTVV.

The rearrangement joins TRBV21-1 to TRBJ2-7; the D call in the table, TRBD2, was not verified against the DNA. TRBV21-1 is deemed a pseudogene. This CDR3 is 17 amino acids long. DNA for the CDR3: TGTGCCAGCAGCAAAGTCTTCAGGCGGACTAGCCCCTACGAGCAGTACTTC. Its protein product is CASSKVFRRTSPYEQYF.

About this clone: One end of the junction does not line up with germline, which may come from a read error. The sample holds other DNA sequences that translate to the same CDR3. The chain recombines TRBV18 with TRBJ2-2; a possible D gene is TRBD1 (6 bases). This CDR3 contains 14 residues. Germline CDR1 and CDR2: KGHSH and LQKENI. The CDR3 coding sequence is TGTGCCAGCTCACCTGGACAGTTCACCGGGGAGCTATTTTTT. Residues: CASSPGQFTGELFF.

The chain is built from TRBV19 and TRBJ2-5; 9 nucleotides match TRBD1. Germline CDR1 is LNHDA and CDR2 is SQIVND (reference sequence). The CDR3 has 13 residues. J gave up 5 bases and V 3 bases, and 1 base lay outside the gene matches. For the CDR3, the DNA is TGTGCCAGTAGTATGGACAGGGGTGAGACCCAGTACTTC. Translation gives CASSMDRGETQYF. Supplemented by reference TRBV19 and TRBJ2-5, the full variable domain reads DGGITQSPKYLFRKEGQNVTLSCEQNLNHDAMYWYRQDPGQGLRLIYYSQIVNDFQKGDIAEGYSVSREKKESFPLTVTSAQKNPTAFYLCASSMDRGETQYFGPGTRLLVL.

This sequence joins TRBV5-1 and TRBJ2-4; maybe TRBD2 (6 bases). Trimming removed 1 base from V and 9 bases from J, with 23 bases in between. Germline V gene lookup returns CDR1 SGHRS and CDR2 YFSETQ. The CDR3 totals 17 residues. In nucleotides, the CDR3 is TGCGCCAGCAGCTTGTTCGGGGGTAGACTCTTATCTGGCATTCAGTACTTC. Amino acids: CASSLFGGRLLSGIQYF.